The entry below gives a single T cell receptor (beta chain) sequence along with its context. The target of this receptor is not known. Per-base quality was not reported, and no clone a single base away is much larger than it. The immunoSEQ Assay, a bias-controlled multiplex PCR, was used to amplify TCRbeta CDR3 regions from genomic DNA. Under the source paper's analysis protocol: Within the assay, amplification of reference gene primers was used to estimate how many nucleated cells each sample contained. To quantify the absolute abundance of each unique TCRbeta CDR3 rearrangement, sequence reads were collapsed and filtered. For each sample, productive Simpson clonality was calculated by taking the square root of Simpson's diversity index across productive rearrangements. TCRdb took this table from immuneACCESS and kept in-frame rearrangements with V and J called. Such tables lack part of the clones; where checked against another copy, unresolved V genes explain under half of the gap, and the rest is unexplained. The V and J calls and clone size come from that table; D and trimming were worked out from the DNA. This sample lists roughly 250,000 clones; more than 75% were detected once. 3% to 4% of the sample comes from the top ten.

V gives up 0 bases and J gives up 12 bases, and the segment between their germline ends measures 16 bases. The germline V gene encodes CDR1 SGHDT and CDR2 YYEEEE. From cysteine to phenylalanine, the CDR3 is 14 amino acids long. Only CDR3 DNA is held: 42 bases, read in frame from base 1. The data are from a study of blood T cell repertoires in COVID-19 (dated by TCRdb to the early 2020s). Broadly, across the study: The collaborator samples originated in the United States, Italy and Spain and spanned the acute and convalescent phases of COVID-19. Samples were obtained from the ongoing ImmuneRACE study (first 160 participants) and from roughly 1,300 subjects provided by 6 global collaborators. Nearly every sample came with metadata listing a de-identified subject ID, COVID-19 status, age in years and sex. Where available, HLA class I and class II types were taken from metadata supplied by the sample provider and were not determined by assay-based typing. The material from the prospective study consisted of cDNA or gDNA derived from T cells, B-cell-depleted T cells, or PBMCs. The repertoires were released in a freely available public database meant as a resource for research on the immune response to SARS-CoV-2. The dataset comprised deeply sampled blood TCRbeta repertoires from subjects exposed to, actively infected with, or recovered from COVID-19.

Enrolling through a virtual design, the prospective study's participants ranged in age from about 18 to 89 years and lived across 20 to 30 United States geographic areas. To assign participants to cohorts, the prospective study relied on clinical history that participants themselves reported in a screening survey and a study questionnaire. Mobile phlebotomists in the prospective study collected whole blood, serum and a nasopharyngeal or oropharyngeal swab from every participant. Participants in the prospective study had the option to provide additional blood draws and questionnaires over an approximately 2-month period. Prospective study blood samples were shipped either frozen or at room temperature before DNA extraction. What the study reported, not specific to this receptor: Clinical and demographic metadata were provided uncurated, with the amount varying by source and participant.

Recombination connected TRBV5-6 to TRBJ2-1; 6 matching bases give a weak D call of TRBD2. Sequenced sample: PBMCs or T cells enriched from blood (not recorded which). The TCR originated in a woman aged 40 to 50 with acute COVID-19. The sequenced DNA is TGTGCCAGCAGCTTGGTTGTTAGCGGCAACTCGCAGTTCTTC. This gives the protein CASSLVVSGNSQFF.